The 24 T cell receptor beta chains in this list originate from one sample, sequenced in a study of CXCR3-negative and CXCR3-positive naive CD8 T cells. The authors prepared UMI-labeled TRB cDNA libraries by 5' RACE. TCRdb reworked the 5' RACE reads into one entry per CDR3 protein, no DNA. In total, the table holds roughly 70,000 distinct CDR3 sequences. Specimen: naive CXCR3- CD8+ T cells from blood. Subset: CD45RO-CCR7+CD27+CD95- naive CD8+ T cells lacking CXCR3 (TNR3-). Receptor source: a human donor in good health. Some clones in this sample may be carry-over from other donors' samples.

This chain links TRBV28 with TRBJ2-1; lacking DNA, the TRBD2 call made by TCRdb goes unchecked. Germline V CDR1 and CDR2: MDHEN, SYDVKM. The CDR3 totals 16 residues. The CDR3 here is CASSLIGLAGHNEQFF.

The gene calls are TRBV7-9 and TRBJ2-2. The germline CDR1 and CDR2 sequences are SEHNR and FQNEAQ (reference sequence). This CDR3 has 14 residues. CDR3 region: CASSHQGNTGELFF.

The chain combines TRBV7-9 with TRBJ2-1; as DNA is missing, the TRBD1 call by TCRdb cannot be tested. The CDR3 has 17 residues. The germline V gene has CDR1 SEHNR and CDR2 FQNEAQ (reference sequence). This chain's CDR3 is CASSSHVGDPSYNEQFF.

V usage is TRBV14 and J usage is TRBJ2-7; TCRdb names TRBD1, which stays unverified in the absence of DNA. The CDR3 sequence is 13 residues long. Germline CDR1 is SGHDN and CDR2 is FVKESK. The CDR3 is CASSQAGGYEQYF.

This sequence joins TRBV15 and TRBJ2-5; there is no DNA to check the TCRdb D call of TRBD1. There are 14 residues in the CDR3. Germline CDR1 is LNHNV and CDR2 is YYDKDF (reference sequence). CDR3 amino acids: CATSTNRGQETQYF.

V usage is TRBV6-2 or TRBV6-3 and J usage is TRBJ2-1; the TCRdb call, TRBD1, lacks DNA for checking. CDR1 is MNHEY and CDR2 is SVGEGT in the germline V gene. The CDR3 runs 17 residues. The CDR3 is CASSSRTGRDYYNEQFF.

The CDR3 spells CASSADTDDEETQYF. The rearrangement links TRBV28 to TRBJ2-5. Germline assignment: CDR1 MDHEN and CDR2 SYDVKM. The CDR3 is 15 amino acids. The complete variable domain, with remaining parts taken from reference TRBV28 and TRBJ2-5, reads DVKVTQSSRYLVKRTGEKVFLECVQDMDHENMFWYRQDPGLGLRLIYFSYDVKMKEKGDIPEGYSVSREKKERFSLILESASTNQTSMYLCASSADTDDEETQYFGPGTRLLVL.

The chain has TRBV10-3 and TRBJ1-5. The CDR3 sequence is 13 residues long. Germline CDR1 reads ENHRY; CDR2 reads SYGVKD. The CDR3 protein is CAIAADSNQPQHF.

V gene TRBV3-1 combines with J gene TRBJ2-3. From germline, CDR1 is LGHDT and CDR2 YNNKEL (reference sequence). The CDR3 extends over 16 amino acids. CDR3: CASSQDAWVGTDTQYF.

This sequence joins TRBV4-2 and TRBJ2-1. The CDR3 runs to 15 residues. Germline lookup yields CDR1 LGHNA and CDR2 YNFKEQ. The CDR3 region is CASSQDYLLYNEQFF.

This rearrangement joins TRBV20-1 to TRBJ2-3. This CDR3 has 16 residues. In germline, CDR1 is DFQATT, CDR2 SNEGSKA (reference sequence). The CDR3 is CSALADTAAWADTQYF.

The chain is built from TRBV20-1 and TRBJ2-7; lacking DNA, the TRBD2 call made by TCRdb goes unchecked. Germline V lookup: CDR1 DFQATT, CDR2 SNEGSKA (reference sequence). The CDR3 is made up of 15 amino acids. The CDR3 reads CSAISSGLLAYEQYF.

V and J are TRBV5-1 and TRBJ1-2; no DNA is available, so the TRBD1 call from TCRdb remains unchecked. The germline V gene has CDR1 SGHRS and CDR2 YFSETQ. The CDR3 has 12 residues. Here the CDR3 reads CASSLYRDGYTF. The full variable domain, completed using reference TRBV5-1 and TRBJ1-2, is KAGVTQTPRYLIKTRGQQVTLSCSPISGHRSVSWYQQTPGQGLQFLFEYFSETQRNKGNFPGRFSGRQFSNSRSEMNVSTLELGDSALYLCASSLYRDGYTFGSGTRLTVV.

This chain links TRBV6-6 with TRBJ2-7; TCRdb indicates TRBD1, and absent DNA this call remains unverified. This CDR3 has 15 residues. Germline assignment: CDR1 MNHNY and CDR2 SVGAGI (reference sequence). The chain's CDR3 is CASSLNTGASDEQYF.

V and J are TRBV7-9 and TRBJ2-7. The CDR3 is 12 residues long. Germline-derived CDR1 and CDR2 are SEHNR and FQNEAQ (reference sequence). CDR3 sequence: CASSLVSYEQYF. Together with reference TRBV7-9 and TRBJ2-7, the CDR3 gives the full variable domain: DTGVSQNPRHKITKRGQNVTFRCDPISEHNRLYWYRQTLGQGPEFLTYFQNEAQLEKSRLLSDRFSAERPKGSFSTLEIQRTEQGDSAMYLCASSLVSYEQYFGPGTRLTVT.

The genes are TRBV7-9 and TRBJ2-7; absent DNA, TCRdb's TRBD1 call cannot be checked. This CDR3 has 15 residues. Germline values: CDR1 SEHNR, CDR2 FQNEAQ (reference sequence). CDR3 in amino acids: CASGPTGTFSYEQYF.

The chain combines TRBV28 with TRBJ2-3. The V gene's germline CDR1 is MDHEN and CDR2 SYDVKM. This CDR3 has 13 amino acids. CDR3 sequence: CASSLLLTDTQYF.

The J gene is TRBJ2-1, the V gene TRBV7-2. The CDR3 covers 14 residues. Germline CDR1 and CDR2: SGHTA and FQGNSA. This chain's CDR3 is CASSLVVADDEQFF.

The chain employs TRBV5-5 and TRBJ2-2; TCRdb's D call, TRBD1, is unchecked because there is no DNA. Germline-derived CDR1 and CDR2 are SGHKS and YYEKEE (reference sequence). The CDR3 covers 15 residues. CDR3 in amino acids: CASSYRDIGTGELFF.

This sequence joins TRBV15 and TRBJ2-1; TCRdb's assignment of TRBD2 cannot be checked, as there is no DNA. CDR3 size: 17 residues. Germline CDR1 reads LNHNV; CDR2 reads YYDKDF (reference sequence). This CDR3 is CATSRDEMWAWDNEQFF.

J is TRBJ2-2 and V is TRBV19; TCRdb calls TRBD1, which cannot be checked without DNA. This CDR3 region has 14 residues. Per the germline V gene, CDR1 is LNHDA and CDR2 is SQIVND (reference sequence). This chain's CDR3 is CASSMGLPHGELFF.

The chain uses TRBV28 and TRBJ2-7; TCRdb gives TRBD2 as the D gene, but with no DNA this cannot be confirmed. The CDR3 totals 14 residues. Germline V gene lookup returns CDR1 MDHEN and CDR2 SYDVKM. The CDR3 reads CASSDLLAGNEQYF.

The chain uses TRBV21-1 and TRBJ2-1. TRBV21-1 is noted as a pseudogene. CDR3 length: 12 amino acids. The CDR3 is CASSRVVYEQFF.

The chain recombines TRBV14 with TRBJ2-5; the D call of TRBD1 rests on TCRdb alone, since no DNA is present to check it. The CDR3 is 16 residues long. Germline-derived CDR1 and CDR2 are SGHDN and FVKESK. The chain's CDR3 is CASSRNGQGLRETQYF.